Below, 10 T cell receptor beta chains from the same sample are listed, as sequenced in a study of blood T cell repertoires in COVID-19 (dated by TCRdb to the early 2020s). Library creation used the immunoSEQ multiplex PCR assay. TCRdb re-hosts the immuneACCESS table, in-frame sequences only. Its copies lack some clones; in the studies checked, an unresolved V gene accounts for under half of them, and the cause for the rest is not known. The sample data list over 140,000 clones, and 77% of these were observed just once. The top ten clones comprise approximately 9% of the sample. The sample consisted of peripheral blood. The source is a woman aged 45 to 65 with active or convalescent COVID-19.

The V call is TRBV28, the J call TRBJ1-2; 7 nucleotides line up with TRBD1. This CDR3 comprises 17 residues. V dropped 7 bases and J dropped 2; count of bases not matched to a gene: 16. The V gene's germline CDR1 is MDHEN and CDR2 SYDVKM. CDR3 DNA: TGTGCCAGCATCCCTATGGCCAAGGGGGCATCAAACTATGGCTACACCTTC. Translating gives CASIPMAKGASNYGYTF.

CDR3 protein: CASSQVQGSTTGANVLTF. DNA for the CDR3: TGCGCCAGCAGCCAAGTTCAGGGGAGCACTACCGGGGCCAACGTCCTGACTTTC. This chain links TRBV4-3 with TRBJ2-6, with D tentatively TRBD1 (6 bases). Trimming removed 1 base from V and 4 bases from J, with 17 bases in between. The CDR3 extends over 18 amino acids. The germline gives CDR1 LGHNA, CDR2 YSLEER.

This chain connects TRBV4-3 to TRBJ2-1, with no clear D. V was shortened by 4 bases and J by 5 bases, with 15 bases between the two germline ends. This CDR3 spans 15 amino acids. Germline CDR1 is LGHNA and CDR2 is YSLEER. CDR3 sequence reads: CASSRNFGAHNEQFF. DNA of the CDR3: TGCGCCAGCAGCCGTAACTTTGGAGCCCACAATGAGCAGTTCTTC.

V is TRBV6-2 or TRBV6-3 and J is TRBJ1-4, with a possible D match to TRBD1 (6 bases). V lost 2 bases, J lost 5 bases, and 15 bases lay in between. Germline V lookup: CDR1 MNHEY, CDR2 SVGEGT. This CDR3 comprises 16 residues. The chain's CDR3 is CASSYLLGQQNEKLFF. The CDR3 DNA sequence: TGTGCCAGCAGTTACCTCCTGGGACAACAAAATGAAAAACTGTTTTTT.

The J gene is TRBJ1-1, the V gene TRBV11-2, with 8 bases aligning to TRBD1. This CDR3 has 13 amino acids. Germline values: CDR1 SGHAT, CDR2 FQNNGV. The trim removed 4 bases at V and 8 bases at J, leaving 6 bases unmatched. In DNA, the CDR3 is TGTGCCAGCAGCTCGGACAGGGCTCCGGAAGCTTTCTTT. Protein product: CASSSDRAPEAFF.

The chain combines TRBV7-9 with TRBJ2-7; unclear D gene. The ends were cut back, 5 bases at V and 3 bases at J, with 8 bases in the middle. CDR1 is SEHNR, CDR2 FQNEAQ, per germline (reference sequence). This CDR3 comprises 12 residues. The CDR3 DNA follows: TGTGCCAGCAGCGTCCCGTACTACGAGCAGTACTTC. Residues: CASSVPYYEQYF.

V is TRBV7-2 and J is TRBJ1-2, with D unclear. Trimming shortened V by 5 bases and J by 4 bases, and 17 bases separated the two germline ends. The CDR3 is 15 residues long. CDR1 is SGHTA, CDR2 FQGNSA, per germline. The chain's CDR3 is CASSPPLFRSYGYTF. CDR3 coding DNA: TGTGCCAGCAGCCCCCCCCTCTTTCGGTCCTATGGCTACACCTTC. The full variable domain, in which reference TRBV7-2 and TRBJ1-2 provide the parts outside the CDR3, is GAGVSQSPSNKVTEKGKDVELRCDPISGHTALYWYRQSLGQGLEFLIYFQGNSAPDKSGLPSDRFSAERTGGSVSTLTIQRTQQEDSAVYLCASSPPLFRSYGYTFGSGTRLTVV.

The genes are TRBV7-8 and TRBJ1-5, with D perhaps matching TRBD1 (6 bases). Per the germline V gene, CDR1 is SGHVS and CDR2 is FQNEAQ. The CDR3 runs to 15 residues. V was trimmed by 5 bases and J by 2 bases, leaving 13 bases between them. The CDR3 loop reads CASSPGWTGNQPQHF. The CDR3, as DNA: TGTGCCAGCAGCCCGGGGTGGACAGGCAATCAGCCCCAGCATTTT. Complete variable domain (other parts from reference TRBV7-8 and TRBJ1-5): GAGVSQSPRYKVAKRGQDVALRCDPISGHVSLFWYQQALGQGPEFLTYFQNEAQLDKSGLPSDRFFAERPEGSVSTLKIQRTQQEDSAVYLCASSPGWTGNQPQHFGDGTRLSIL.

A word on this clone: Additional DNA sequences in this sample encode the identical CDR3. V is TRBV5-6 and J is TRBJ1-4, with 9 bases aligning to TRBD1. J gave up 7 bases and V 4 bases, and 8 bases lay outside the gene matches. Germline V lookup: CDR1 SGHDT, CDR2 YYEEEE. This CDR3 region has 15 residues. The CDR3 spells CASSPRTGQGEKLFF. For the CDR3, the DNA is TGTGCCAGCAGCCCACGGACGGGACAGGGTGAAAAACTGTTTTTT.

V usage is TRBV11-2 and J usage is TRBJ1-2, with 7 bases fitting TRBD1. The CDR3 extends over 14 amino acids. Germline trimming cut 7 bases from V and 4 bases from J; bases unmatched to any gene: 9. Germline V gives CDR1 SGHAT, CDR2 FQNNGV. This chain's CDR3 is CASTPGGRGYGYTF. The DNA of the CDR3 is TGTGCCAGCACCCCAGGGGGAAGGGGCTATGGCTACACCTTC. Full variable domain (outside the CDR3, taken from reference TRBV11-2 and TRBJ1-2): EAGVAQSPRYKIIEKRQSVAFWCNPISGHATLYWYQQILGQGPKLLIQFQNNGVVDDSQLPKDRFSAERLKGVDSTLKIQPAKLEDSAVYLCASTPGGRGYGYTFGSGTRLTVV.